The 14 T cell receptor beta chains in this list originate from one sample, sequenced in a study of cytomegalovirus exposure and HLA in healthy donors. The protocol was immunoSEQ multiplex PCR, while the TCRdb copy is restricted to in-frame clones and leaves out a portion. The sample has around 150,000 clones, less than 90% seen once. Sequencing was done on a sample of PBMCs. These receptors were collected from a woman between 18 and 29 years old in good health and CMV-seropositive.

The J gene is TRBJ2-1, the V gene TRBV4-1; 7 nucleotides match TRBD2. CDR3 length: 16 amino acids. Unmatched junction bases numbered 11, after V lost 0 bases and J lost 9 bases. From germline, CDR1 is MGHRA and CDR2 YSYEKL. The CDR3 reads CASSQDRTRAEGEQFF. The CDR3, as DNA: TGCGCCAGCAGCCAAGATAGGACTAGAGCCGAGGGTGAGCAGTTCTTC.

The V and J genes are TRBV6-4 and TRBJ1-5, with D possibly matching TRBD1 (6 bases). The CDR3 spans 13 residues. The V end was cut by 5 bases, the J end by 7 bases, with 12 bases between. The germline CDR1 and CDR2 sequences are MRHNA and SNTAGT. The CDR3 DNA is TGTGCCAGCAGTAGGGGGTTACGGCAGCCCCAGCATTTT. Translating it yields CASSRGLRQPQHF.

The gene calls are TRBV29-1 and TRBJ1-1; 8 nucleotides match TRBD1. The germline V gene encodes CDR1 SQVTM and CDR2 ANQGSEA. The trim removed 7 bases at V and 7 bases at J, leaving 11 bases unmatched. The CDR3 is 13 amino acids. The DNA for the CDR3 is TGCAGCGGGTTTGAGTGGACAGGGCGTGAAGCTTTCTTT. It codes for CSGFEWTGREAFF.

In this sample, this clone turned up a few times. The genes are TRBV18 and TRBJ2-5; 10 bases map to TRBD1. The CDR3 is made up of 14 amino acids. V lost 2 bases to trimming and J lost 5 bases; unmatched junction nucleotides: 2. Germline V gene data show CDR1 as KGHSH and CDR2 as LQKENI. The CDR3 DNA reads as TGTGCCAGCTCACCAGGGACAGGGGACGAGACCCAGTACTTC. This encodes CASSPGTGDETQYF. The full variable domain, completed using reference TRBV18 and TRBJ2-5, is NAGVMQNPRHLVRRRGQEARLRCSPMKGHSHVYWYRQLPEEGLKFMVYLQKENIIDESGMPKERFSAEFPKEGPSILRIQQVVRGDSAAYFCASSPGTGDETQYFGPGTRLLVL.

The chain joins TRBV4-3 to TRBJ2-7, with TRBD2 matching 11 bases. The V segment lost 1 base and the J segment 2 bases; nucleotides outside the gene matches: 1. This CDR3 is built from 15 residues. Germline loops: CDR1 LGHNA, CDR2 YSLEER. CDR3 sequence reads: CASSQGLAGPYEQYF. CDR3 sequence (DNA): TGCGCCAGCAGCCAAGGACTAGCGGGGCCCTACGAGCAGTACTTC.

The chain joins TRBV10-1 to TRBJ2-7, with 11 bases that match TRBD1. CDR3 size: 13 residues. V gave up 3 bases and J gave up 7 bases; unmatched junction bases: 2. Germline CDR1 WNHNN, CDR2 SYGVQD (reference sequence). The CDR3 DNA reads as TGCGCCAGCAGTGAAGGGACAGGGGGAGAGCAGTACTTC. It yields the protein CASSEGTGGEQYF.

This chain connects TRBV6-1 to TRBJ2-3, with 8 nucleotides matching TRBD2. V was pared by 0 bases and J by 8 bases, with 13 bases of the junction left unmatched. Germline CDR1 and CDR2: MNHNS and SASEGT. CDR3 size: 17 residues. CDR3 bases: TGTGCCAGCAGTGAAGCTTTCGGGGGGGGCCTCGAGGGTACGCAGTATTTT. Translated, it gives CASSEAFGGGLEGTQYF.

The J gene is TRBJ2-7, the V gene TRBV30; 7 nucleotides agree with TRBD1. CDR1 is GTSNPN and CDR2 is SVGIG in the germline V gene (reference sequence). This CDR3 spans 12 amino acids. The V gene end was trimmed by 2 bases and the J gene end by 5 bases; junction bases not matched to a gene: 3. CDR3: CAWSNTGDEQYF. For the CDR3, the DNA is TGTGCCTGGAGTAATACAGGGGACGAGCAGTACTTC.

This chain joins TRBV7-9 and TRBJ1-1, with a possible D match to TRBD1 (6 bases). Trimming stripped 5 bases from V and 1 base from J, with 14 bases between. The CDR3 runs to 15 residues. Germline V CDR1 and CDR2: SEHNR, FQNEAQ (reference sequence). The CDR3 spells CASSIYRDRNTEAFF. The CDR3 region has the DNA TGTGCCAGCAGCATCTACAGGGATCGGAACACTGAAGCTTTCTTT.

The chain employs TRBV6-5 and TRBJ1-1; the D is unclear. V was pared by 6 bases and J by 2 bases, with 10 bases between. The germline CDR1 and CDR2 sequences are MNHEY and SVGAGI. There are 13 residues in the CDR3. CDR3 in amino acids: CASSPQINTEAFF. The CDR3 coding sequence is TGTGCCAGCAGCCCTCAGATTAACACTGAAGCTTTCTTT.

The V call is TRBV5-1, the J call TRBJ1-2; 8 bases are shared with TRBD1. The length of the CDR3 is 13 residues. J lost 4 bases, V lost 4 bases, and 3 bases had no gene match. Germline CDR1 reads SGHRS; CDR2 reads YFSETQ. CDR3 amino acids: CASSDRGRYGYTF. The CDR3, as DNA: TGCGCCAGCAGCGACAGGGGCCGCTATGGCTACACCTTC. The full variable domain, rest sourced from reference TRBV5-1 and TRBJ1-2, is KAGVTQTPRYLIKTRGQQVTLSCSPISGHRSVSWYQQTPGQGLQFLFEYFSETQRNKGNFPGRFSGRQFSNSRSEMNVSTLELGDSALYLCASSDRGRYGYTFGSGTRLTVV.

The chain recombines TRBV28 with TRBJ1-4, with 9 bases fitting TRBD1. CDR3 length: 16 amino acids. V shed 4 bases, J shed 6 bases, and the junction held 9 bases outside the gene matches. The germline CDR1 and CDR2 sequences are MDHEN and SYDVKM. The CDR3 DNA reads TGTGCCAGCAGTTCGCCTCCGGGACAGGGAGATGAAAAACTGTTTTTT. Encoded protein: CASSSPPGQGDEKLFF.

The chain uses TRBV9 and TRBJ1-1; 8 positions match TRBD1. The V segment lost 1 base and the J segment 5 bases; nucleotides outside the gene matches: 4. Germline V gene lookup returns CDR1 SGDLS and CDR2 YYNGEE. The length of the CDR3 is 14 residues. CDR3 sequence (DNA): TGTGCCAGCAGCGTAACTACAGGGGGGACTGAAGCTTTCTTT. Encoded protein: CASSVTTGGTEAFF.

This clone occurred once. This sequence joins TRBV7-8 and TRBJ1-1; 7 bases line up with TRBD1. The CDR3 length is 14 residues. Germline CDR1 SGHVS, CDR2 FQNEAQ. V was clipped by 3 bases and J by 11 bases; unmatched bases: 12. In nucleotides, the CDR3 is TGTGCCAGCAGCTTGAATGTGGAGGGGGCACTGGCTTTCTTT. Its protein product is CASSLNVEGALAFF.